This TCR beta chain was captured by sequencing in a study of CD8+ T cells in alopecia areata. Study details: Severity scoring for treated patients was based on the percentage of affected scalp area.

Extraction of RNA preceded its reverse transcription into cDNA, which served as the sequencing template. The method was immunoSEQ multiplex PCR; TCRdb's version includes in-frame clones alone and lacks a portion of them. Of 200,000 or so clones listed, about 40% are singletons. Whole-study findings and limits: Scalp repertoires also include resident alphabeta T cells from normal skin. Just one nonresponder means the tie between baseline CD8+ expansion and response stays uncertain.

In its sample, this clone was seen a few times. Antigen unknown. V lost 0 bases and J lost 7, with 10 bases in between. The germline V gene has CDR1 SGHTS and CDR2 YDEGEE. The CDR3 covers 14 residues. The treatment here: oral pan-JAK inhibitor, 5-10 mg twice daily. Collected material from alopecia areata patients comprised lesional scalp punch biopsies and peripheral blood. The chain combines TRBV5-8 with TRBJ1-4; D is uncertain. The clonotype originates from a human donor with alopecia areata. Sequences were derived from CD4+ T cells sorted from blood, sampled at roughly week 36, from a patient treated with tofacitinib. The CDR3 loop is CASSLEGPSEKLFF. In DNA, the CDR3 is TGTGCCAGCAGCTTGGAGGGCCCCAGTGAAAAACTGTTTTTT.